The 28 T cell receptor beta chains below come from one sample, sequenced in a study of Tregs in tolerant kidney transplant recipients. TCRdb's copy holds only in-frame clones and misses some; the assay was immunoSEQ multiplex PCR. In the table there are around 120,000 clones, roughly nine tenths of which are singletons. Sequencing was performed on CD4+ T cells from blood. The receptors originated from a human donor in good health.

The chain carries TRBV9 and TRBJ2-3; D could derive from TRBD1 or TRBD2 (7 bases each). Germline V gene sequence: CDR1 SGDLS, CDR2 YYNGEE. This CDR3 has 16 residues. Between the trimmed V and J ends, which lost 1 base and 0 bases, there was a span of 12 bases. This CDR3 is CASSVRQGGSTDTQYF. DNA of the CDR3: TGTGCCAGCAGCGTAAGGCAGGGGGGGAGCACAGATACGCAGTATTTT.

This clone was recorded once. This chain uses TRBV9 with TRBJ1-1; D is ambiguous. The germline V gene has CDR1 SGDLS and CDR2 YYNGEE. CDR3 size: 13 residues. The ends were cut back, 5 bases at V and 1 base at J, with 9 bases in the middle. The CDR3 DNA reads as TGTGCCAGCAGTCGGACGAGGAACACTGAAGCTTTCTTT. Translation gives CASSRTRNTEAFF.

The chain couples TRBV11-2 to TRBJ2-1; D is unclear. V lost 2 bases and J lost 2, with 10 bases in between. This CDR3 has 15 amino acids. Germline values: CDR1 SGHAT, CDR2 FQNNGV. CDR3 nucleotide sequence: TGTGCCAGCAGCTTATATTTGGCAGCCTACAATGAGCAGTTCTTC. It is translated as CASSLYLAAYNEQFF.

The chain uses TRBV19 and TRBJ2-1, with D maybe TRBD2 (6 bases). Germline CDR1 is LNHDA and CDR2 is SQIVND (reference sequence). The CDR3 length is 13 residues. Trimming took off 3 bases at V and 8 bases at J, with 11 bases between the two ends. The CDR3 DNA sequence: TGTGCCAGTAGTATCACAGGAGGGGATGAGCAGTTCTTC. Its protein product is CASSITGGDEQFF.

The chain carries TRBV5-1 and TRBJ2-2; D possibly uses TRBD1 or TRBD2 (5 bases each). Trimming left V 0 bases short and J 1 base short, with 10 bases between. Germline V CDR1 and CDR2: SGHRS, YFSETQ. CDR3 length equals 16 residues. CDR3 nucleotide sequence: TGCGCCAGCAGCTTGGAGGCAGGGAGGAACACCGGGGAGCTGTTTTTT. The encoded protein is CASSLEAGRNTGELFF.

The CDR3: CASSERGASGNTIYF. As DNA, the CDR3 is TGTGCCAGCAGCGAGAGGGGAGCCTCTGGAAACACCATATATTTT. The chain carries TRBV9 and TRBJ1-3; D is perhaps TRBD1 (5 bases). With 3 bases removed from V and 0 bases from J, the gap between germline ends came to 10 bases. Germline V gives CDR1 SGDLS, CDR2 YYNGEE. There are 15 residues in the CDR3.

This chain uses TRBV7-9 with TRBJ2-7, with a tentative D call TRBD1 (6 bases). The V end lost 4 bases, the J end lost 0 bases, and 13 bases lay between the germline ends. The germline V gene encodes CDR1 SEHNR and CDR2 FQNEAQ (reference sequence). CDR3 length: 15 amino acids. CDR3 loop: CASSYDRLPSYEQYF. CDR3 DNA: TGTGCCAGCAGCTACGACAGGTTACCCTCCTACGAGCAGTACTTC.

The chain joins TRBV11-1 to TRBJ2-1; 10 positions match TRBD2. V was pared by 5 bases and J by 6 bases, with 10 bases of the junction left unmatched. Germline CDR1 and CDR2: SGHAT and FQDESV (reference sequence). This CDR3 spans 16 amino acids. CDR3 loop: CASSLELAGSFNEQFF. The CDR3 DNA reads TGTGCCAGCAGCCTGGAACTAGCGGGATCTTTCAATGAGCAGTTCTTC.

The chain employs TRBV27 and TRBJ1-1, with D unresolved. CDR1 and CDR2 (germline): MNHEY, SMNVEV (reference sequence). This CDR3 region has 14 residues. The V end was cut by 1 base, the J end by 5 bases, with 11 bases between. CDR3 amino acids: CASSLFSGRTEAFF. The CDR3, as DNA: TGTGCCAGCAGTTTATTTTCCGGGCGAACTGAAGCTTTCTTT.

This clone was recorded once. V usage is TRBV5-1 and J usage is TRBJ2-7; 9 bases agree with TRBD2. The CDR3 is 16 residues long. V dropped 2 bases and J dropped 1; count of bases not matched to a gene: 7. Germline CDR1 and CDR2: SGHRS and YFSETQ. In nucleotides, the CDR3 is TGCGCCAGCAGCTTTTCCCAGCGGGGGGCATCCTACGAGCAGTACTTC. This translates into CASSFSQRGASYEQYF. Using reference TRBV5-1 and TRBJ2-7 for the parts outside the CDR3, the full variable domain is KAGVTQTPRYLIKTRGQQVTLSCSPISGHRSVSWYQQTPGQGLQFLFEYFSETQRNKGNFPGRFSGRQFSNSRSEMNVSTLELGDSALYLCASSFSQRGASYEQYFGPGTRLTVT.

This clone was found once. The gene calls are TRBV27 and TRBJ1-1; D possibly corresponds to TRBD1 (6 bases). The ends were cut back, 5 bases at V and 1 base at J, with 17 bases in the middle. Germline V gene lookup returns CDR1 MNHEY and CDR2 SMNVEV (reference sequence). CDR3 length: 16 amino acids. The CDR3 sequence: CASSHYRDLGNTEAFF. In nucleotides, the CDR3 is TGTGCCAGCAGTCATTACAGGGATCTGGGGAACACTGAAGCTTTCTTT.

The chain joins TRBV9 to TRBJ2-2; D is unresolved. Germline V gene lookup returns CDR1 SGDLS and CDR2 YYNGEE. This CDR3 contains 21 residues. Trimming stripped 0 bases from V and 0 bases from J, with 24 bases between. CDR3 residues: CASSVEPLSKSPLTNTGELFF. As DNA, the CDR3 is TGTGCCAGCAGCGTAGAACCCCTCTCTAAAAGCCCTCTTACGAACACCGGGGAGCTGTTTTTT. The full variable domain, rest sourced from reference TRBV9 and TRBJ2-2, is DSGVTQTPKHLITATGQRVTLRCSPRSGDLSVYWYQQSLDQGLQFLIQYYNGEERAKGNILERFSAQQFPDLHSELNLSSLELGDSALYFCASSVEPLSKSPLTNTGELFFGEGSRLTVL.

This rearrangement joins TRBV5-1 to TRBJ2-1; D might be TRBD1 (6 bases). V was clipped by 1 base and J by 5 bases, with 13 bases between them. The germline CDR1 and CDR2 sequences are SGHRS and YFSETQ. The CDR3 is 15 residues long. Written as DNA, the CDR3 is TGCGCCAGCAGCTTGCGAACAGGGTCGGACAATGAGCAGTTCTTC. Encoded protein: CASSLRTGSDNEQFF. Complete variable domain (other parts from reference TRBV5-1 and TRBJ2-1): KAGVTQTPRYLIKTRGQQVTLSCSPISGHRSVSWYQQTPGQGLQFLFEYFSETQRNKGNFPGRFSGRQFSNSRSEMNVSTLELGDSALYLCASSLRTGSDNEQFFGPGTRLTVL.

This chain links TRBV6-1 with TRBJ2-3; 7 bases are a match to TRBD2. This CDR3 is 14 amino acids long. Trimming took 7 bases from V and 2 from J; bases not matched to a gene: 6. Per germline, CDR1 MNHNS and CDR2 SASEGT. The CDR3: CASTPLAVTDTQYF. The CDR3 DNA follows: TGTGCCAGCACCCCCCTAGCGGTCACAGATACGCAGTATTTT.

The chain employs TRBV5-1 and TRBJ1-1, with 7 nucleotides matching TRBD1. The CDR3 is made up of 16 amino acids. The ends lost 0 bases at V and 1 base at J; junction bases unmatched: 6. Germline V gene lookup returns CDR1 SGHRS and CDR2 YFSETQ. The CDR3 is CASSLAGGQKNTEAFF. DNA of the CDR3: TGCGCCAGCAGCTTGGCGGGGGGACAGAAGAACACTGAAGCTTTCTTT. Using reference TRBV5-1 and TRBJ1-1 for the parts outside the CDR3, the full variable domain is KAGVTQTPRYLIKTRGQQVTLSCSPISGHRSVSWYQQTPGQGLQFLFEYFSETQRNKGNFPGRFSGRQFSNSRSEMNVSTLELGDSALYLCASSLAGGQKNTEAFFGQGTRLTVV.

This sequence joins TRBV2 and TRBJ1-4, with D hard to call. The ends were cut back, 1 base at V and 7 bases at J, with 10 bases in the middle. Germline loops: CDR1 SNHLY, CDR2 FYNNEI. The CDR3 length is 14 residues. As DNA, the CDR3 is TGTGCCAGCAGTGAAGGAGTCGACCTTGAAAAACTGTTTTTT. This codes for CASSEGVDLEKLFF.

By share, this clone ranks as medium-sized (0.01 to 0.1%). The chain joins TRBV19 to TRBJ1-1; D is possibly TRBD1 (5 bases). Germline V gene sequence: CDR1 LNHDA, CDR2 SQIVND (reference sequence). The germline V and J ends were trimmed by 7 bases and 1 base, with 10 bases remaining between them. The CDR3 has 13 amino acids. CDR3 residues: CASNKDRNTEAFF. In nucleotides, the CDR3 is TGTGCCAGTAACAAAGACAGGAACACTGAAGCTTTCTTT.

The rearrangement uses TRBV19 and TRBJ2-7; D not certain. Trimming cost V 2 bases and J 4 bases, with 18 bases left between them. This CDR3 is 16 amino acids long. Germline V lookup: CDR1 LNHDA, CDR2 SQIVND (reference sequence). This CDR3 reads CASSITSGGSKYEQYF. The CDR3 nucleotides read TGTGCCAGTAGTATAACCTCGGGCGGCTCCAAATACGAGCAGTACTTC.

This rearrangement joins TRBV4-2 to TRBJ2-5; D is unresolved. Per germline, CDR1 LGHNA and CDR2 YNFKEQ. V was trimmed by 0 bases and J by 2 bases, leaving 10 bases between them. The CDR3 covers 15 residues. CDR3: CASSQDRASQETQYF. DNA for the CDR3: TGTGCCAGCAGCCAAGATAGGGCTAGTCAAGAGACCCAGTACTTC.

The chain links TRBV13 to TRBJ1-1, with D perhaps TRBD1 (5 bases). V dropped 0 bases and J dropped 4 bases, with 12 bases sitting between them. CDR3 length: 15 amino acids. Germline V CDR1 and CDR2: PRHDT, FYEKMQ (reference sequence). This CDR3 is CASSLGLWGGTEAFF. The CDR3 DNA sequence: TGTGCCAGCAGCTTAGGCCTGTGGGGCGGCACTGAAGCTTTCTTT.

V is TRBV5-1 and J is TRBJ1-6, with 11 nucleotides matching TRBD1. Unmatched junction bases numbered 10, after V lost 2 bases and J lost 9 bases. Germline CDR1 SGHRS, CDR2 YFSETQ. There are 17 residues in the CDR3. DNA for the CDR3: TGCGCCAGCAGCTTACGGACAGGGGGCGACGCGGGTTCACCCCTCCACTTT. It yields the protein CASSLRTGGDAGSPLHF.

This clone was detected only once. The rearrangement links TRBV11-3 to TRBJ2-1, with no clear D. V lost 0 bases and J 5 bases, leaving 11 bases between the germline ends. The length of the CDR3 is 15 residues. Germline V CDR1 and CDR2: SGHNT, YENEEA. The CDR3 protein is CASSLDRARNNEQFF. DNA for the CDR3: TGTGCCAGCAGCTTAGATCGGGCTAGAAACAATGAGCAGTTCTTC.

Note on this clone: One end of the junction fails to match germline, which may point to a read error. The V and J genes are TRBV7-7 and TRBJ2-5; D is perhaps TRBD1 (5 bases). CDR1 and CDR2 (germline): SSHAT, FNYEAQ (reference sequence). CDR3 length: 13 residues. DNA for the CDR3: TGTGCTAGCAGCTTTGCAGGGCCAGAGACCCAGTACTTC. Its translation is CASSFAGPETQYF.

V and J are TRBV4-1 and TRBJ2-3, with TRBD1 identical over 7 bases. V was pared by 4 bases and J by 0 bases, with 7 bases of the junction left unmatched. CDR1 and CDR2 from the germline V gene are MGHRA and YSYEKL. CDR3 length: 16 residues. The CDR3 reads CASSLNRGTSTDTQYF. The CDR3 region has the DNA TGCGCCAGCAGCCTTAACAGGGGTACAAGCACAGATACGCAGTATTTT.

J is TRBJ1-6 and V is TRBV29-1; 12 positions match TRBD1. Losses at the gene ends were 7 bases for V and 2 bases for J; bases not matched to a gene: 12. Germline V gene lookup returns CDR1 SQVTM and CDR2 ANQGSEA. The CDR3 length is 18 residues. The CDR3 here is CSAKGTGGLYTYNSPLHF. The DNA of the CDR3 is TGCAGCGCGAAGGGGACAGGGGGCCTTTATACCTATAATTCACCCCTCCACTTT.

The chain employs TRBV18 and TRBJ2-5; the D is unclear. There are 12 residues in the CDR3. V lost 5 bases, J lost 2 bases, and 6 bases lay in between. Germline V gene lookup returns CDR1 KGHSH and CDR2 LQKENI. Here the CDR3 DNA reads TGTGCCAGCTCAGGTCCGCAAGAGACCCAGTACTTC. Its protein is CASSGPQETQYF. Together with reference TRBV18 and TRBJ2-5, the CDR3 gives the full variable domain: NAGVMQNPRHLVRRRGQEARLRCSPMKGHSHVYWYRQLPEEGLKFMVYLQKENIIDESGMPKERFSAEFPKEGPSILRIQQVVRGDSAAYFCASSGPQETQYFGPGTRLLVL.

The V call is TRBV6-5, the J call TRBJ1-2; no reliable D call. The CDR3 totals 13 residues. CDR1 and CDR2 from the germline V gene are MNHEY and SVGAGI. V lost 6 bases and J 6 bases, leaving 14 bases between the germline ends. The DNA of the CDR3 is TGTGCCAGCAGAGACAACGGCGCCCATGGCTACACCTTC. It specifies CASRDNGAHGYTF.

The chain recombines TRBV19 with TRBJ1-2; a weak D match, TRBD1 (6 bases). Germline V gene data show CDR1 as LNHDA and CDR2 as SQIVND (reference sequence). This CDR3 spans 15 amino acids. The V and J ends lost 5 bases and 8 bases respectively, with 21 bases between them. The CDR3 here is CASSPRQEGFGGYTF. CDR3 sequence (DNA): TGTGCCAGTAGTCCTAGACAGGAAGGATTCGGAGGCTACACCTTC.